The 6 T cell receptor beta chains in this list originate from one sample, sequenced in a study of T cell repertoires in cytomegalovirus infection. TCRdb redid the calling of the reads with MiXCR, one entry per CDR3 protein. The sample carries around 130,000 distinct CDR3 sequences, around 25% recorded once. The antigens of these receptors remain unknown. Sequencing input: PBMCs, sequenced either directly or after in vitro stimulation (not recorded which). The source is a human donor in good health (CMV status not recorded). Some clones in this sample may be carry-over from other donors' samples.

The V call is TRBV4-3, the J call TRBJ1-4; D ambiguous. Trimming cost V 1 base and J 1 base, with 10 bases left between them. CDR3 size: 16 residues. In germline, CDR1 is LGHNA, CDR2 YSLEER. The CDR3 DNA reads as TGCGCCAGCAGCCAAGTTCCGGCTAAAACTAATGAAAAACTGTTTTTT. Translating gives CASSQVPAKTNEKLFF.

This clonotype was detected only a few times. The CDR3 DNA reads TGTGCCAGCAGCTTAGGGCTGGGTCGCACAGATACGCAGTATTTT. Residues: CASSLGLGRTDTQYF. The chain uses TRBV11-3 and TRBJ2-3; D not certain. Germline V gene sequence: CDR1 SGHNT, CDR2 YENEEA. This CDR3 has 15 amino acids. Trimming removed 1 base from V and 1 base from J, with 9 bases in between.

The table lists this clonotype with a few counts. The rearrangement joins TRBV4-3 to TRBJ2-1; 11 bases align to TRBD2. Looked up from germline, CDR1 is LGHNA and CDR2 is YSLEER. Germline trimming cut 4 bases from V and 8 bases from J; bases unmatched to any gene: 10. The length of the CDR3 is 16 residues. CDR3 protein: CASSRLGLADGDEQFF. CDR3 nucleotides: TGCGCCAGCAGCCGTCTGGGACTAGCGGATGGGGATGAGCAGTTCTTC.

V and J are TRBV5-1 and TRBJ2-5; 11 bases fit TRBD2. The J segment lost 4 bases and the V segment lost 0 bases, leaving 2 bases of the junction unmatched. The CDR3 sequence is 15 residues long. Germline CDR1 and CDR2: SGHRS and YFSETQ. CDR3 DNA sequence: TGCGCCAGCAGCTTGGAGCTAGCGGGAGGAGAGACCCAGTACTTC. This sequence encodes CASSLELAGGETQYF.

The chain is built from TRBV28 and TRBJ2-1, with 11 bases that match TRBD2. The V gene's germline CDR1 is MDHEN and CDR2 SYDVKM. Germline trimming cut 6 bases from V and 4 bases from J; bases unmatched to any gene: 8. This CDR3 is 16 amino acids long. The CDR3 coding sequence is TGTGCCAGCAGCCGACCGGGACTAGCGGTATACAATGAGCAGTTCTTC. Translating gives CASSRPGLAVYNEQFF.

This clonotype was seen at least ten times. This chain links TRBV7-2 with TRBJ2-7, with D possibly being TRBD1 (5 bases). Germline CDR1 SGHTA, CDR2 FQGNSA. V lost 5 bases, J lost 5 bases, and 16 bases lay in between. This CDR3 is built from 14 residues. The CDR3: CASSPTGLFHEQYV. The CDR3 nucleotides read TGTGCCAGCAGCCCAACAGGCCTTTTTCACGAGCAGTACGTC.